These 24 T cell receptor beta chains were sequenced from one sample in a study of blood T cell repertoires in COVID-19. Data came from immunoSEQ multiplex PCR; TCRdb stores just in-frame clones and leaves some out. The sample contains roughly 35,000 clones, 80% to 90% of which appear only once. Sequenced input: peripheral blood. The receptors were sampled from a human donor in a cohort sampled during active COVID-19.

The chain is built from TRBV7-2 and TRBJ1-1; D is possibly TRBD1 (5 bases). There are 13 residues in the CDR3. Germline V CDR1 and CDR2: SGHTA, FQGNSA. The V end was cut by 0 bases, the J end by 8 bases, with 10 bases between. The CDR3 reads CASSLARADEAFF. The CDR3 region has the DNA TGTGCCAGCAGCTTAGCCAGGGCCGACGAAGCTTTCTTT.

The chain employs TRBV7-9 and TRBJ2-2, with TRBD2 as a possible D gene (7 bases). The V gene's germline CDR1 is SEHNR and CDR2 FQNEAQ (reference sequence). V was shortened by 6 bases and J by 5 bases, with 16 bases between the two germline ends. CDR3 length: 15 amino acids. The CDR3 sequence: CASRPTGGFTGELFF. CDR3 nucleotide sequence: TGTGCCAGCAGACCAACGGGGGGCTTTACCGGGGAGCTGTTTTTT. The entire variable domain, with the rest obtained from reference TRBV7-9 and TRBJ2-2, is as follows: DTGVSQNPRHKITKRGQNVTFRCDPISEHNRLYWYRQTLGQGPEFLTYFQNEAQLEKSRLLSDRFSAERPKGSFSTLEIQRTEQGDSAMYLCASRPTGGFTGELFFGEGSRLTVL.

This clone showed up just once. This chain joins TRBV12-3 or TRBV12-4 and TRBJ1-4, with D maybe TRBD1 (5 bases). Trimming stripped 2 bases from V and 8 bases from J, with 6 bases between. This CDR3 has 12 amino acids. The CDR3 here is CASSLRGEKLFF. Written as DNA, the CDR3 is TGTGCCAGCAGTTTAAGGGGCGAAAAACTGTTTTTT.

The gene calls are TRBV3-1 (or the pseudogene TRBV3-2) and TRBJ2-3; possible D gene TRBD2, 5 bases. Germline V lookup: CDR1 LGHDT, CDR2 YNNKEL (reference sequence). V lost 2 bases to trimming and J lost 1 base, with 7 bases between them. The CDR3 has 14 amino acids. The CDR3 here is CASSQRGGTDTQYF. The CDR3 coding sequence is TGTGCCAGCAGCCAACGGGGAGGCACAGATACGCAGTATTTT.

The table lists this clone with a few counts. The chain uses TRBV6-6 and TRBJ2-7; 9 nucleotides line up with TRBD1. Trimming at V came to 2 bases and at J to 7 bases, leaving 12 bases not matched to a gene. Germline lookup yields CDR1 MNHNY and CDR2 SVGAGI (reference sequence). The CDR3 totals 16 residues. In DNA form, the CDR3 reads TGTGCCAGCAGTTACACATGGGGGACAGGGTCTCGTGAGCAGTACTTC. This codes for CASSYTWGTGSREQYF.

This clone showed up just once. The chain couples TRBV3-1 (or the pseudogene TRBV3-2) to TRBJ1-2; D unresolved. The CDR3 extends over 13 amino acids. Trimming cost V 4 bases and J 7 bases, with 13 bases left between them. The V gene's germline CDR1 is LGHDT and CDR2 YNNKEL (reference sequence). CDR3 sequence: CASSLPWAVGYTF. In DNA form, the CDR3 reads TGTGCCAGCAGCCTCCCCTGGGCAGTTGGCTACACCTTC.

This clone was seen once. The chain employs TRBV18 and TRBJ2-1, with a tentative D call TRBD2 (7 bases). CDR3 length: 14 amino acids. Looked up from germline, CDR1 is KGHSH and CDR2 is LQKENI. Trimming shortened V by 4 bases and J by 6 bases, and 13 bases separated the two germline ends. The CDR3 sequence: CASSQRGATNEQFF. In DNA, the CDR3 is TGTGCCAGCTCACAACGGGGGGCCACCAATGAGCAGTTCTTC.

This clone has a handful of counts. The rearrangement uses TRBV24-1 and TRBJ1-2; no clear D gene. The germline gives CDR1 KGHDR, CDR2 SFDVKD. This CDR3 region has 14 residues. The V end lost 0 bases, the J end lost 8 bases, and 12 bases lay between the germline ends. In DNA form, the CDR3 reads TGTGCCACCAGTGATTTGGGGCACACCAGGGGCTACACCTTC. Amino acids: CATSDLGHTRGYTF.

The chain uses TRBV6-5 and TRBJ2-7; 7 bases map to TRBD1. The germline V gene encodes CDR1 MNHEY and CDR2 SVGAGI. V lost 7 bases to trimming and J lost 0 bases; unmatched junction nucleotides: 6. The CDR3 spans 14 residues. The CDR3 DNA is TGTGCCAGCATGTGGGGACAGTCCTCCTACGAGCAGTACTTC. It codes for CASMWGQSSYEQYF.

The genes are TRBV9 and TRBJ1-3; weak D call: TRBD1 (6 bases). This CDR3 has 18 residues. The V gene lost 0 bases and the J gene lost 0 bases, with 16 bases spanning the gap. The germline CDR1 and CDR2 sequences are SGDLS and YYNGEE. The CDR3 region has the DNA TGTGCCAGCAGCGTAGCCCCCTCCGTCAGGGGCTCTGGAAACACCATATATTTT. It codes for CASSVAPSVRGSGNTIYF.

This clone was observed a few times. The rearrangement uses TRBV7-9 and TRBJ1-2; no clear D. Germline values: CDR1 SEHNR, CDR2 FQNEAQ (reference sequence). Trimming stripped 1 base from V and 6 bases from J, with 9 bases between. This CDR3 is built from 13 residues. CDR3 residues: CASSLGYGNGYTF. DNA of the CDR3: TGTGCCAGCAGCTTAGGTTACGGGAATGGCTACACCTTC.

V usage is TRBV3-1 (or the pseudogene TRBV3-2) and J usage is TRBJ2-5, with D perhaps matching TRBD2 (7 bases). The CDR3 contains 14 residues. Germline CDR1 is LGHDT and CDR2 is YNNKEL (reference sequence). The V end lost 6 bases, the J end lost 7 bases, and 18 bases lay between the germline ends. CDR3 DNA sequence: TGTGCCAGCAGTCACGAGGGGGGGGCCGGGACCCAGTACTTC. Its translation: CASSHEGGAGTQYF.

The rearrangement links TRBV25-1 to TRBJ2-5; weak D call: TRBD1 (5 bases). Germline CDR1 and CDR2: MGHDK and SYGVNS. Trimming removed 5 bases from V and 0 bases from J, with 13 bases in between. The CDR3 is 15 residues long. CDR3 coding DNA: TGTGCCAGCAGTCCTGCAGGGCTGTACCAAGAGACCCAGTACTTC. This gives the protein CASSPAGLYQETQYF.

CDR3 residues: CASNGGGAPSTGELFF. CDR3 bases: TGTGCCAGCAATGGCGGGGGGGCCCCTTCCACCGGGGAGCTGTTTTTT. V is TRBV9 and J is TRBJ2-2; 9 bases line up with TRBD2. V was pared by 6 bases and J by 4 bases, with 10 bases of the junction left unmatched. The CDR3 contains 16 residues. Germline V gene lookup returns CDR1 SGDLS and CDR2 YYNGEE.

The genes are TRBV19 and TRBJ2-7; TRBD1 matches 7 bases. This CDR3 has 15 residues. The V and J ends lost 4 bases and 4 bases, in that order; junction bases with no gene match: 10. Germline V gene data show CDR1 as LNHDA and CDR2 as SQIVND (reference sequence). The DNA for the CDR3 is TGTGCCAGTAGTAAGGCCGGGACAGAACTTTACGAGCAGTACTTC. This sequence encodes CASSKAGTELYEQYF.

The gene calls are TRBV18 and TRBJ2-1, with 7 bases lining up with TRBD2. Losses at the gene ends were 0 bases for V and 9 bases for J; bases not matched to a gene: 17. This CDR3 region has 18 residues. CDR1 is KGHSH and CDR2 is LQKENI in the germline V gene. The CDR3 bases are TGTGCCAGCTCACCACCTTCGGCTAGCGGTGGCATAGGGGCTGAGCAGTTCTTC. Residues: CASSPPSASGGIGAEQFF.

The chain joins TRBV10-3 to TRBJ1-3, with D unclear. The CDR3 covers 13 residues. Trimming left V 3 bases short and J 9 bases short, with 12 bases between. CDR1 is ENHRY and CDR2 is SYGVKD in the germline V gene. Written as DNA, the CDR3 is TGTGCCATCAGTGACCCCAACTATGGCACCATATATTTT. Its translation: CAISDPNYGTIYF.

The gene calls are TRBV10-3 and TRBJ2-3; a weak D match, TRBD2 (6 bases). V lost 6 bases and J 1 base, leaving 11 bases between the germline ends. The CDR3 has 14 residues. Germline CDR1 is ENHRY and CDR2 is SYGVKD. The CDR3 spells CAISRLEGTDTQYF. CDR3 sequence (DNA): TGTGCCATCAGCCGACTAGAGGGCACAGATACGCAGTATTTT.

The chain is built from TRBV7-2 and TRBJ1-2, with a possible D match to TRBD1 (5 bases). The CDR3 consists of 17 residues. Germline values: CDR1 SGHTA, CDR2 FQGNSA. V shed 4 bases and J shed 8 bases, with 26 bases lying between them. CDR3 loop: CASSSDSRSGAFGGYTF. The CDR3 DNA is TGTGCCAGCAGCTCCGACTCTCGGTCTGGGGCATTTGGAGGCTACACCTTC.

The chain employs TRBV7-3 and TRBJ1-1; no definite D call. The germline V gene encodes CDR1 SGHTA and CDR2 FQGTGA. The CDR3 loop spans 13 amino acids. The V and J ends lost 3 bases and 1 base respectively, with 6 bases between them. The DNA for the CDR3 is TGTGCCAGCAGCTTTCGAGGGAACACTGAAGCTTTCTTT. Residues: CASSFRGNTEAFF. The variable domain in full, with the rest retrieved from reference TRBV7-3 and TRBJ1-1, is GAGVSQTPSNKVTEKGKYVELRCDPISGHTALYWYRQSLGQGPEFLIYFQGTGAADDSGLPNDRFFAVRPEGSVSTLKIQRTERGDSAVYLCASSFRGNTEAFFGQGTRLTVV.

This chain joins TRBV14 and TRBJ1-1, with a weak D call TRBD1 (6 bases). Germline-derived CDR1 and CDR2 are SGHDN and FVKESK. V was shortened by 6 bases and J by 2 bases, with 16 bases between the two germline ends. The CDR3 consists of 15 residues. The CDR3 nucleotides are TGTGCCAGCAGGGTATACACAGGGTTCAACACTGAAGCTTTCTTT. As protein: CASRVYTGFNTEAFF.

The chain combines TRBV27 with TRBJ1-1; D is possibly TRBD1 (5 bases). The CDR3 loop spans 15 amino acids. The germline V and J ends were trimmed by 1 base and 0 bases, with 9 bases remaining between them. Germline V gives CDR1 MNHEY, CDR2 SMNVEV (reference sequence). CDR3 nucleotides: TGTGCCAGCAGTTTATGGGGGGAAATGAACACTGAAGCTTTCTTT. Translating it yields CASSLWGEMNTEAFF.

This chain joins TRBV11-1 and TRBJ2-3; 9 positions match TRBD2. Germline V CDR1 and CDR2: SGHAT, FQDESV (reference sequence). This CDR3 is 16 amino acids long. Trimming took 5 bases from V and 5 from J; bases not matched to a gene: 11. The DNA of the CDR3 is TGTGCCAGCAGCCGGCTGGGAAGCGGGGGGCAAGATACGCAGTATTTT. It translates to CASSRLGSGGQDTQYF.

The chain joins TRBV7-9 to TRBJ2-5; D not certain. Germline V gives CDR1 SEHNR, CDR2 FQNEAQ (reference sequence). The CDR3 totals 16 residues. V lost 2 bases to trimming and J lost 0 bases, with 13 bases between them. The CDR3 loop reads CASSLPLLDYQETQYF. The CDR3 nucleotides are TGTGCCAGCAGCTTACCCCTCCTCGACTACCAAGAGACCCAGTACTTC. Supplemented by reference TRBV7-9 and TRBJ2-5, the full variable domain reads DTGVSQNPRHKITKRGQNVTFRCDPISEHNRLYWYRQTLGQGPEFLTYFQNEAQLEKSRLLSDRFSAERPKGSFSTLEIQRTEQGDSAMYLCASSLPLLDYQETQYFGPGTRLLVL.